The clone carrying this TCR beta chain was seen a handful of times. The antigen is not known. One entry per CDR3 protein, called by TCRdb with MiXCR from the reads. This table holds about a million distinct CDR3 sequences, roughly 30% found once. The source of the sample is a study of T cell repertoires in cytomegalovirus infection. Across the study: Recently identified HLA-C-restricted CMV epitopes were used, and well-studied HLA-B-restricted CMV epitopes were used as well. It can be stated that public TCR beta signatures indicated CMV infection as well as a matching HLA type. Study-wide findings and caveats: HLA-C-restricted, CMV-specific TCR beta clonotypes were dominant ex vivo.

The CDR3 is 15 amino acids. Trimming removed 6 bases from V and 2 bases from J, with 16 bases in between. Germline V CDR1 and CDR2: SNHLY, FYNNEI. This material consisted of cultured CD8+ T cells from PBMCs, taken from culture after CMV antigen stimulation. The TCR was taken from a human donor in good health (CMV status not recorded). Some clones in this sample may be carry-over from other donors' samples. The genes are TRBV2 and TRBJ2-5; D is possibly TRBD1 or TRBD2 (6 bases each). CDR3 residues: CASRPGGGLQETQYF. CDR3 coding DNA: TGTGCCAGCAGGCCCGGTGGGGGGCTGCAAGAGACCCAGTACTTC.